These 31 T cell receptor beta chains came from one sample sequenced in a study of shared clonotypes between healthy human individuals. Data came from immunoSEQ multiplex PCR; TCRdb stores just in-frame clones and leaves some out. The table has about 770,000 clones, over 60% seen once. The specimen was memory CD4+ T cells sorted from blood. Subset denoted: CD45RA-negative fraction. Receptors were obtained from a woman in her thirties in good health.

The V call is TRBV6-4, the J call TRBJ2-1, with 7 bases aligning to TRBD1. The CDR3 covers 13 residues. V gave up 3 bases and J gave up 9 bases; unmatched junction bases: 5. The V gene's germline CDR1 is MRHNA and CDR2 SNTAGT. CDR3 nucleotides: TGTGCCAGCAGTGAGTGGACAGGAGGTGAGCAGTTCTTC. Translating gives CASSEWTGGEQFF.

The genes are TRBV5-1 and TRBJ2-7, with D perhaps TRBD1 or TRBD2 (6 bases each). The length of the CDR3 is 14 residues. With 7 bases removed from V and 5 bases from J, the gap between germline ends came to 19 bases. The V gene's germline CDR1 is SGHRS and CDR2 YFSETQ. The CDR3 sequence: CASRRGDTLDEQYF. The CDR3 DNA reads as TGCGCCAGCCGAAGGGGGGACACACTCGACGAGCAGTACTTC.

The V gene is TRBV5-8, the J gene TRBJ1-4; D gene ambiguous. V was clipped by 0 bases and J by 3 bases, with 12 bases between them. Germline lookup yields CDR1 SGHTS and CDR2 YDEGEE. The CDR3 contains 16 residues. The CDR3 loop is CASSLDPGYPNEKLFF. The CDR3, as DNA: TGTGCCAGCAGCTTGGATCCGGGGTATCCTAATGAAAAACTGTTTTTT.

This chain joins TRBV14 and TRBJ2-7; D unresolved. This CDR3 is built from 13 residues. V lost 3 bases and J 2 bases, leaving 8 bases between the germline ends. Germline values: CDR1 SGHDN, CDR2 FVKESK. The CDR3 protein is CASSHRVAYEQYF. CDR3 DNA sequence: TGTGCCAGCAGCCATCGCGTTGCCTACGAGCAGTACTTC.

This chain uses TRBV7-9 with TRBJ1-5; a possible D gene is TRBD1 (5 bases). Germline V gene data show CDR1 as SEHNR and CDR2 as FQNEAQ (reference sequence). V was trimmed by 1 base and J by 7 bases, leaving 14 bases between them. The CDR3 has 15 residues. CDR3 DNA sequence: TGTGCCAGCAGCTTAGGGGACCCGGAGGTCCAGCCCCAGCATTTT. The encoded protein is CASSLGDPEVQPQHF.

The chain employs TRBV28 and TRBJ2-5; no clear D. The CDR3 is 15 residues long. CDR1 is MDHEN, CDR2 SYDVKM, per germline. Between the trimmed V and J ends, which lost 5 bases and 2 bases, there was a span of 15 bases. The CDR3 nucleotides read TGTGCCAGCAGTGCCGTGGGTAGACTTCAAGAGACCCAGTACTTC. It encodes CASSAVGRLQETQYF.

The chain uses TRBV10-2 and TRBJ2-7; 10 positions agree with TRBD2. V lost 6 bases to trimming and J lost 4 bases; unmatched junction nucleotides: 3. Germline V gene sequence: CDR1 WSHSY, CDR2 SAAADI. The CDR3 consists of 13 residues. CDR3 in amino acids: CASSASGSYEQYF. The CDR3 DNA is TGCGCCAGCAGCGCTAGCGGGAGTTACGAGCAGTACTTC.

The chain is built from TRBV29-1 and TRBJ2-1, with 8 bases lining up with TRBD1. Looked up from germline, CDR1 is SQVTM and CDR2 is ANQGSEA. J lost 1 base, V lost 5 bases, and 7 bases had no gene match. The CDR3 sequence is 15 residues long. The CDR3 DNA reads TGCAGCGTTCATGGCAGGGGGCTTTCCTACAATGAGCAGTTCTTC. Translation: CSVHGRGLSYNEQFF.

V and J are TRBV5-1 and TRBJ2-7, with TRBD2 as a possible D gene (6 bases). CDR1 and CDR2 (germline): SGHRS, YFSETQ. Trimming cost V 4 bases and J 5 bases, with 19 bases left between them. CDR3 size: 15 residues. Written as DNA, the CDR3 is TGCGCCAGCAGCCGGGGTTCGGCGGGATTCGACGAGCAGTACTTC. Amino acid sequence: CASSRGSAGFDEQYF.

The rearrangement links TRBV15 to TRBJ2-7; 7 nucleotides match TRBD1. The germline gives CDR1 LNHNV, CDR2 YYDKDF (reference sequence). The CDR3 is 16 amino acids. J lost 2 bases, V lost 0 bases, and 7 bases had no gene match. CDR3 coding DNA: TGTGCCACCAGCAGAGATGTCGGGGACAGTACCTACGAGCAGTACTTC. It is translated as CATSRDVGDSTYEQYF.

This clone was detected only a few times. CDR3 sequence (DNA): TGTGCCAGCAGCATCGGGGACCAGGGGATCGCCGGGGAGCTGTTTTTT. The encoded protein is CASSIGDQGIAGELFF. V usage is TRBV5-4 and J usage is TRBJ2-2; D might be TRBD1 (6 bases). Germline CDR1 and CDR2: SGHNT and YYREEE (reference sequence). The length of the CDR3 is 16 residues. Trimming left V 4 bases short and J 6 bases short, with 19 bases between.

The rearrangement links TRBV7-2 to TRBJ2-3; weak D call: TRBD1 (6 bases). The germline CDR1 and CDR2 sequences are SGHTA and FQGNSA. Trimming pared 5 bases from V and 2 bases from J, leaving 11 bases between. This CDR3 has 14 residues. CDR3 in DNA: TGTGCCAGCAGCCAACAGGGCTACACAGATACGCAGTATTTT. Its protein product is CASSQQGYTDTQYF.

On this clone: Different DNA sequences within this sample yield the same CDR3. The V and J genes are TRBV5-1 and TRBJ1-2, with D possibly TRBD1 on 5 matching bases. V was trimmed by 4 bases and J by 2 bases, leaving 9 bases between them. CDR1 SGHRS and CDR2 YFSETQ come from the germline V gene. This CDR3 spans 13 amino acids. CDR3 DNA sequence: TGCGCCAGCAGCCCGGGGCCGAACTATGGCTACACCTTC. Translation: CASSPGPNYGYTF.

Only one count was recorded for this clone. The chain links TRBV5-1 to TRBJ2-7; 11 bases are shared with TRBD2. Trimming removed 7 bases from V and 4 bases from J; junction bases left unmatched: 10. The V gene's germline CDR1 is SGHRS and CDR2 YFSETQ. This CDR3 is built from 15 residues. The DNA of the CDR3 is TGCGCCAGCGGTAGCCTGACTAGCGGGAAATACGAGCAGTACTTC. Translated: CASGSLTSGKYEQYF.

The chain has TRBV6-1 and TRBJ2-4; TRBD1 might be the D (5 bases). Trimming took 2 bases from V and 9 from J, leaving 17 bases between them. The CDR3 length is 15 residues. CDR1 is MNHNS and CDR2 is SASEGT in the germline V gene. The CDR3, as DNA: TGTGCCAGCAGTGAAAGGGCAGGGTTAGGTGGCATTCAGTACTTC. This gives the protein CASSERAGLGGIQYF.

This chain joins TRBV19 and TRBJ2-3; 8 bases fit TRBD2. The CDR3 totals 14 residues. Germline V lookup: CDR1 LNHDA, CDR2 SQIVND (reference sequence). The J segment lost 3 bases and the V segment lost 9 bases, leaving 8 bases of the junction unmatched. CDR3: CASTLSGMTDTQYF. Here the CDR3 DNA reads TGTGCCAGCACACTTAGCGGGATGACAGATACGCAGTATTTT.

The chain recombines TRBV7-2 with TRBJ2-1, with D uncertain. The CDR3 length is 13 residues. Trimming pared 1 base from V and 7 bases from J, leaving 8 bases between. CDR1 SGHTA and CDR2 FQGNSA come from the germline V gene. The CDR3 coding sequence is TGTGCCAGCAGCTTAGAGTTGAGGAATGAGCAGTTCTTC. Encoded protein: CASSLELRNEQFF.

The chain combines TRBV2 with TRBJ2-7; a possible D gene is TRBD1 (6 bases). Germline V lookup: CDR1 SNHLY, CDR2 FYNNEI. CDR3 size: 13 residues. V lost 8 bases, J lost 3 bases, and 14 bases lay in between. In nucleotides, the CDR3 is TGTGCCAGCCACCGGGACATTCTCTACGAGCAGTACTTC. Its protein product is CASHRDILYEQYF.

The chain carries TRBV19 and TRBJ1-1, with no clear D. The CDR3 consists of 13 residues. V was cut by 3 bases and J by 5 bases, with 10 bases left in between. Germline lookup yields CDR1 LNHDA and CDR2 SQIVND (reference sequence). The CDR3 loop reads CASSILAQTEAFF. In DNA, the CDR3 is TGTGCCAGTAGTATTTTAGCGCAGACTGAAGCTTTCTTT.

The chain joins TRBV19 to TRBJ1-2, with 7 bases fitting TRBD1. CDR1 is LNHDA and CDR2 is SQIVND in the germline V gene (reference sequence). V shed 10 bases, J shed 2 bases, and the junction held 7 bases outside the gene matches. CDR3 length: 13 amino acids. CDR3 region: CATARGSNYGYTF. The CDR3, as DNA: TGTGCCACGGCCAGGGGGTCAAACTATGGCTACACCTTC.

A single count supports this clone. This sequence joins TRBV21-1 and TRBJ1-1; TRBD1 is taken as the D call from the table, unchecked against the DNA. TRBV21-1 constitutes a pseudogene. The CDR3 loop spans 16 amino acids. This CDR3 reads CASSPSDRPMNTEAFF. Written as DNA, the CDR3 is TGTGCCAGCAGTCCCTCGGACAGACCCATGAACACTGAAGCTTTCTTT.

Remarks on this clone: At the DNA level, this CDR3 is encoded by other sequences in the same sample as well. The V call is TRBV2, the J call TRBJ2-7; no definite D call. The CDR3 contains 11 residues. V was pared by 4 bases and J by 4 bases, with 5 bases between. CDR1 SNHLY and CDR2 FYNNEI come from the germline V gene. CDR3: CASSVSYEQYF. The CDR3 DNA reads as TGTGCCAGCAGTGTATCGTACGAGCAGTACTTC.

V is TRBV27 and J is TRBJ2-1; 8 bases line up with TRBD1. The trim removed 4 bases at V and 2 bases at J, leaving 4 bases unmatched. Germline assignment: CDR1 MNHEY and CDR2 SMNVEV (reference sequence). This CDR3 spans 15 amino acids. The CDR3 nucleotides read TGTGCCAGCAGTTCTTGGACAGGGCCCTACAATGAGCAGTTCTTC. Translation gives CASSSWTGPYNEQFF.

The gene calls are TRBV5-1 and TRBJ2-3, with D unclear. V lost 0 bases and J 4 bases, leaving 6 bases between the germline ends. The CDR3 runs 13 residues. Looked up from germline, CDR1 is SGHRS and CDR2 is YFSETQ. CDR3 region: CASSLENSDTQYF. CDR3 nucleotides: TGCGCCAGCAGCTTGGAAAACTCAGATACGCAGTATTTT.

The rearrangement links TRBV2 to TRBJ2-7, with D perhaps being TRBD1 or TRBD2 (6 bases each). Germline CDR1 is SNHLY and CDR2 is FYNNEI. The ends were cut back, 6 bases at V and 2 bases at J, with 14 bases in the middle. The CDR3 is 14 amino acids. The CDR3 region is CASRVGGMPYEQYF. The CDR3 DNA is TGTGCCAGCAGGGTAGGGGGGATGCCCTACGAGCAGTACTTC.

This sequence joins TRBV5-4 and TRBJ2-5; 10 nucleotides agree with TRBD1. The V and J ends lost 3 bases and 7 bases, in that order; junction bases with no gene match: 12. The CDR3 is 16 residues long. Germline CDR1 is SGHNT and CDR2 is YYREEE (reference sequence). The CDR3 loop reads CASSSNPTGGAGTQYF. The CDR3 DNA follows: TGTGCCAGCAGCTCAAACCCGACAGGGGGCGCGGGGACCCAGTACTTC. Supplemented by reference TRBV5-4 and TRBJ2-5, the full variable domain reads ETGVTQSPTHLIKTRGQQVTLRCSSQSGHNTVSWYQQALGQGPQFIFQYYREEENGRGNFPPRFSGLQFPNYSSELNVNALELDDSALYLCASSSNPTGGAGTQYFGPGTRLLVL.

The rearrangement links TRBV25-1 to TRBJ2-2, with 8 bases aligning to TRBD1. This CDR3 contains 14 residues. Germline CDR1 and CDR2: MGHDK and SYGVNS. V lost 6 bases and J lost 2; bases outside the gene matches: 2. In DNA, the CDR3 is TGTGCCAGCAGAGGACAGGGAAACACCGGGGAGCTGTTTTTT. This sequence encodes CASRGQGNTGELFF.

In nucleotides, the CDR3 is TGCGCCAGCAGCCTTAGCGGGACTCCAGATACGCAGTATTTT. Its translation: CASSLSGTPDTQYF. The chain joins TRBV10-1 to TRBJ2-3, with 8 bases that match TRBD2. V lost 6 bases and J lost 4; bases outside the gene matches: 6. The germline gives CDR1 WNHNN, CDR2 SYGVQD (reference sequence). The CDR3 is made up of 14 amino acids.

The chain employs TRBV6-6 and TRBJ1-2; possible D gene TRBD1, 6 bases. Trimming removed 6 bases at V and 3 bases at J, with 17 bases between. The CDR3 consists of 15 residues. CDR1 is MNHNY and CDR2 is SVGAGI in the germline V gene (reference sequence). This chain's CDR3 is CASRPPTGRDYGYTF. CDR3 nucleotide sequence: TGTGCCAGCAGACCACCTACAGGGAGGGACTATGGCTACACCTTC.

V and J are TRBV27 and TRBJ2-7; a possible D gene is TRBD2 (5 bases). Germline values: CDR1 MNHEY, CDR2 SMNVEV (reference sequence). The CDR3 loop spans 15 amino acids. Trimming pared 0 bases from V and 6 bases from J, leaving 15 bases between. The DNA for the CDR3 is TGTGCCAGCAGTTTATCGTTTGAGGGCACGACCGAGCAGTACTTC. This translates into CASSLSFEGTTEQYF.

The chain combines TRBV5-4 with TRBJ1-4; no firm D call. There are 15 residues in the CDR3. The germline V gene encodes CDR1 SGHNT and CDR2 YYREEE (reference sequence). V was cut by 4 bases and J by 2 bases, with 12 bases left in between. In nucleotides, the CDR3 is TGTGCCAGCAGCCGAGAAGGAGGGACTAATGAAAAACTGTTTTTT. It specifies CASSREGGTNEKLFF.